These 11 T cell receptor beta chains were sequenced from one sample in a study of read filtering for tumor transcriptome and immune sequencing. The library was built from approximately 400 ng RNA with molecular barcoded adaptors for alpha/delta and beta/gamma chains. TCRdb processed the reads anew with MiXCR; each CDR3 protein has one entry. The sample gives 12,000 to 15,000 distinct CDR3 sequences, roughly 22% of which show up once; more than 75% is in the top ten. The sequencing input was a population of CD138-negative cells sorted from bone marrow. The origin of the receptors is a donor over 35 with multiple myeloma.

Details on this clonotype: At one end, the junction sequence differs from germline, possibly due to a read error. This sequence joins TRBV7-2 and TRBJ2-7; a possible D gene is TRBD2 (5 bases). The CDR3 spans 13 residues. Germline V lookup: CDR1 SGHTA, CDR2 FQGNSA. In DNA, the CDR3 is TGTGTCAGCAGCTACGCCGGGGCCTACGAGCAGTACTTC. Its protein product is CVSSYAGAYEQYF.

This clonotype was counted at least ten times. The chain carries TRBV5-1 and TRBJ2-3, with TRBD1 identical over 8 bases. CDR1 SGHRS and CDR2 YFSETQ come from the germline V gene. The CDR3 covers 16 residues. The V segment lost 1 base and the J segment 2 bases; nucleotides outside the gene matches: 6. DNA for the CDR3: TGCGCCAGCAGCTTGTGGCAGGGGGCAACCACAGATACGCAGTATTTT. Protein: CASSLWQGATTDTQYF.

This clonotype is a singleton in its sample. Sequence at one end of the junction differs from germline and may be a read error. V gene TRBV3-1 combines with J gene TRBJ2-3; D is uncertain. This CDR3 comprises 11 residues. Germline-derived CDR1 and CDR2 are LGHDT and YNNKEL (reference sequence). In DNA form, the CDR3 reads TGTGCCAGCAGCCTCGTTGATACGCGGTATTTT. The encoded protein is CASSLVDTRYF.

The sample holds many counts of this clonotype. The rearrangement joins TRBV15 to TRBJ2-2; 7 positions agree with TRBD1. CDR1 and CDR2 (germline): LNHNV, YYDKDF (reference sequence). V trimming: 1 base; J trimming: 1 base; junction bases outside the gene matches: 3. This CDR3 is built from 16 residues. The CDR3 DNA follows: TGTGCCACCAGCAGAGGACAGGGTATGAACACCGGGGAGCTGTTTTTT. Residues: CATSRGQGMNTGELFF.

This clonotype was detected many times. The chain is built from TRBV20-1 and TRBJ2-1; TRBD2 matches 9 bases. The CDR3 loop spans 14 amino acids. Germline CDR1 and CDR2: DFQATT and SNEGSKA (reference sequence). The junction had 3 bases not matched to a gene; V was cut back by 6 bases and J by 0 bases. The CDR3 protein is CSAISGSSYNEQFF. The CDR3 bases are TGCAGTGCCATTAGCGGGAGCTCCTACAATGAGCAGTTCTTC.

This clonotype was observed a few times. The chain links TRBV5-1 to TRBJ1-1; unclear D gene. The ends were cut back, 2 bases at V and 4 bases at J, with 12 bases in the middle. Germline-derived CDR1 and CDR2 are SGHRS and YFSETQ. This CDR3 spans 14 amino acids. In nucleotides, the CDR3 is TGCGCCAGCAGCTTTGGAGGGAGAGGCACTGAAGCTTTCTTT. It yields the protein CASSFGGRGTEAFF.

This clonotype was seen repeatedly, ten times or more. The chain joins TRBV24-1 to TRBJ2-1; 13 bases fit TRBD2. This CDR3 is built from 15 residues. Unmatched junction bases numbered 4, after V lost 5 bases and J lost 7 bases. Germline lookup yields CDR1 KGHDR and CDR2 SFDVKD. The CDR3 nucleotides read TGTGCCACCAGTGCCCCGGGACTAGCGGGAAATGAGCAGTTCTTC. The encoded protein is CATSAPGLAGNEQFF.

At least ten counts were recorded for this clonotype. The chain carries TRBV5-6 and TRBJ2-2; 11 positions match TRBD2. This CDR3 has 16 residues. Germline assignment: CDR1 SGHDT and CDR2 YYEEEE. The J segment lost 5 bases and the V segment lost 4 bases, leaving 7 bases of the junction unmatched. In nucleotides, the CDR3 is TGTGCCAGCAGCATCGGGACTAGCGGTCCTACCGGGGAGCTGTTTTTT. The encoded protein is CASSIGTSGPTGELFF.

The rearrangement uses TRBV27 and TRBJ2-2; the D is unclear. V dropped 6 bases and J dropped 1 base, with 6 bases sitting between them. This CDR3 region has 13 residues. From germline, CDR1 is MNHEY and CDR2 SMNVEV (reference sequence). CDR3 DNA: TGTGCCAGCAGCAATGTGAACACCGGGGAGCTGTTTTTT. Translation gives CASSNVNTGELFF.

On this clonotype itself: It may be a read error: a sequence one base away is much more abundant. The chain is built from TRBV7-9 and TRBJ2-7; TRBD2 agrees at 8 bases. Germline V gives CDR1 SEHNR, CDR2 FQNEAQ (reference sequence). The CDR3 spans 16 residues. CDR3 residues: CASGFDPGRGDYEQYF. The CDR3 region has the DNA TGTGCCAGCGGCTTCGATCCGGGGCGGGGGGACTACGAGCAGTACTTC.

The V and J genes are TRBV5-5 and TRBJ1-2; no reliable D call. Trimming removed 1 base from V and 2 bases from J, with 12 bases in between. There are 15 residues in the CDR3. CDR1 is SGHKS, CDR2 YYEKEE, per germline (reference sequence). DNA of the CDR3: TGTGCCAGCAGCTTGACGGCAGGAAAAAACTATGGCTACACCTTC. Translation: CASSLTAGKNYGYTF.